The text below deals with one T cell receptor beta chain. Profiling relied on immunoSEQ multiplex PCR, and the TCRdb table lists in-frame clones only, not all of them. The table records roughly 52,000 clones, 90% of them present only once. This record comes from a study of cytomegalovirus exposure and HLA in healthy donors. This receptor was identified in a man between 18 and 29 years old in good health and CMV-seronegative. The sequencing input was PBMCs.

CDR3 sequence reads: CASSQRTSGPKGAKNIQYF. The CDR3 DNA is TGTGCCAGCAGCCAACGGACTAGCGGGCCCAAGGGAGCCAAAAACATTCAGTACTTC. This rearrangement joins TRBV11-1 to TRBJ2-4, with 11 bases that match TRBD2. The V segment lost 5 bases and the J segment 0 bases; nucleotides outside the gene matches: 12. Germline V gene sequence: CDR1 SGHAT, CDR2 FQDESV (reference sequence). The CDR3 loop spans 19 amino acids.